Here is one T cell receptor beta chain with its context. Its antigen is currently unknown. This specimen belongs to a study of CD8 T cells in ankylosing spondylitis. Unmatched junction bases numbered 7, after V lost 1 base and J lost 4 bases. This CDR3 comprises 15 residues. CDR1 and CDR2 (germline): DFQATT, SNEGSKA (reference sequence). Findings and limits, study-wide: Researchers reportedly found disease-linked clones significantly enriched in matched ankylosing spondylitis synovial fluid.

Making use of molecular barcodes, quantitative 5'-RACE generated TCR beta libraries. TCRdb ran MiXCR on the 5' RACE reads and lists one entry per CDR3 protein. The sample records about 220,000 distinct CDR3 sequences, roughly 24% being singletons. The TCR sequence derives from a male donor with ankylosing spondylitis or in good health (not recorded which). The sequenced sample was blood, either unsorted or a sorted T cell fraction (not recorded which). This chain joins TRBV20-1 and TRBJ2-5; 9 bases align to TRBD2. The CDR3 protein is CSARGASGIVETQYF. The CDR3 nucleotides read TGCAGTGCTAGAGGGGCTAGCGGGATCGTAGAGACCCAGTACTTC.